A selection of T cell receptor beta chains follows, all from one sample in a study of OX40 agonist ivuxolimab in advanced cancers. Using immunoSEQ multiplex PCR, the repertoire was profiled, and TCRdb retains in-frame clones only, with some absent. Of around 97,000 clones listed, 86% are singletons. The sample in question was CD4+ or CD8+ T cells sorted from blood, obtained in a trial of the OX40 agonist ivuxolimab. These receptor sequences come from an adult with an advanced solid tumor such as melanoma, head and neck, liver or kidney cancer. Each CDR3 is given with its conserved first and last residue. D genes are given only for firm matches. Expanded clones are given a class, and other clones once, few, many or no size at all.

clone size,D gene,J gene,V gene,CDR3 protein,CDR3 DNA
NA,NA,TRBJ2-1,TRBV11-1,CASSFYRGPEQFF,TGTGCCAGCAGCTTCTATAGGGGTCCTGAGCAGTTCTTC
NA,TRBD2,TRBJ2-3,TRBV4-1,CASSQDPGTSGFTDTQYF,TGCGCCAGCAGCCAAGATCCGGGGACTAGCGGCTTCACAGATACGCAGTATTTT
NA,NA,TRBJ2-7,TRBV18,CASSIQDSKPYEQYF,TGTGCCAGCTCAATCCAGGACTCCAAACCCTACGAGCAGTACTTC
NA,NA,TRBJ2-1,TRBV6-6,CASSSTQDRGQFF,TGTGCCAGCAGTTCAACCCAGGACAGAGGGCAGTTCTTC
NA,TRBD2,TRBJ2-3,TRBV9,CASSPRGVLDTQYF,TGTGCCAGCAGCCCCCGGGGGGTTTTGGATACGCAGTATTTT
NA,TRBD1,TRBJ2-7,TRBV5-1,CASSSGQGQPYEQYF,TGCGCCAGCAGCTCTGGACAGGGGCAACCCTACGAGCAGTACTTC
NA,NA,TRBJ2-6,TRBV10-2,CASSAGRGAISGANVLTF,TGCGCCAGCAGTGCGGGCAGGGGCGCGATCTCTGGGGCCAACGTCCTGACTTTC
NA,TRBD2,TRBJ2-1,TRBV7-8,CASSWLAGPNEQFF,TGTGCCAGCAGCTGGCTAGCGGGTCCCAATGAGCAGTTCTTC
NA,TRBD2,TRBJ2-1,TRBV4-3,CASSQVNGGTSGRAVFNEQFF,TGCGCCAGCAGCCAAGTGAATGGAGGGACTAGCGGGAGGGCCGTCTTTAATGAGCAGTTCTTC
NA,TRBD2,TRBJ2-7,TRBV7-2,CASSLESGAGGNEQYF,TGTGCCAGCAGCTTAGAATCAGGCGCGGGAGGTAACGAGCAGTACTTC
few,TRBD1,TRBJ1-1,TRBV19,CASGTGAMGNTEAFF,TGTGCCAGCGGGACAGGGGCGATGGGGAACACTGAAGCTTTCTTT
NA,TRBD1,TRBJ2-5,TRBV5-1,CASSPGQVGQETQYF,TGCGCCAGCAGCCCTGGACAGGTGGGTCAAGAGACCCAGTACTTC
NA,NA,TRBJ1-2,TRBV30,CAWSIRRTSNYGYTF,TGTGCCTGGAGTATAAGAAGGACATCTAACTATGGCTACACCTTC
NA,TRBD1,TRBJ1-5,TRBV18,CASSPPPGQGVQPQHF,TGTGCCAGCTCACCACCTCCGGGACAGGGTGTACAGCCCCAGCATTTT
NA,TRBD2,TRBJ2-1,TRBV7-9,CASSSPASGGGYNEQFF,TGTGCCAGCAGCTCCCCAGCTAGCGGTGGGGGATACAATGAGCAGTTCTTC
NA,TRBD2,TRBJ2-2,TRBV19,CASKSGRAAGELFF,TGTGCCAGTAAAAGCGGGAGGGCCGCCGGGGAGCTGTTTTTT
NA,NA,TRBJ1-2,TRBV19,CASSMTGGGGRKYTF,TGTGCCAGTAGTATGACCGGCGGAGGAGGGCGGAAGTACACCTTC
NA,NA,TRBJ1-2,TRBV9,CASSVGNGHHNYGYTF,TGTGCCAGCAGCGTAGGGAACGGACACCATAACTATGGCTACACCTTC
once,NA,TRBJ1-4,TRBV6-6,CASSYGGNEKLFF,TGTGCCAGCAGTTACGGGGGGAATGAAAAACTGTTTTTT
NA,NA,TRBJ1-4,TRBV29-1,CSVADLWGEKLFF,TGCAGCGTTGCAGATTTATGGGGGGAAAAACTGTTTTTT
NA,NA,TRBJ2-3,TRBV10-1,CASSESRGGTDTQYF,TGCGCCAGCAGTGAGAGCCGGGGTGGTACAGATACGCAGTATTTT
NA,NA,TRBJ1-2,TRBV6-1,CASSVGHAYGYTF,TGTGCCAGCAGTGTCGGACACGCCTATGGCTACACCTTC
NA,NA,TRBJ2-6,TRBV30,CAWSWEADSGANVLTF,TGTGCCTGGAGTTGGGAGGCAGACTCTGGGGCCAACGTCCTGACTTTC
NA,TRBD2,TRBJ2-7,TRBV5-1,CASSLAGTTYEQYF,TGCGCCAGCAGCTTGGCCGGGACTACCTACGAGCAGTACTTC
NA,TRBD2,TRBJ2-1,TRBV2,CASSGQRLTSGNNEQFF,TGTGCCAGCAGTGGGCAAAGGCTGACTAGCGGAAACAATGAGCAGTTCTTC
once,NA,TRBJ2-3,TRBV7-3,CASGSGVSTDTQYF,TGTGCCAGCGGATCGGGAGTATCGACAGATACGCAGTATTTT
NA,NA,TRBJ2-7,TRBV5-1,CASSLGQPSYFYEQYF,TGCGCCAGCAGCTTGGGGCAGCCTAGTTACTTCTACGAGCAGTACTTC
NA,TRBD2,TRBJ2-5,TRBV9,CASRENSGPGPQYF,TGTGCCAGCAGAGAAAATAGCGGGCCAGGACCCCAGTACTTC
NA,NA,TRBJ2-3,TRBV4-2,CASSPPVGDRTDTQYF,TGTGCCAGCAGCCCACCCGTGGGGGACCGCACAGATACGCAGTATTTT
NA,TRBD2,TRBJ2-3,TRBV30,CAWTSGSSTDTQYF,TGTGCCTGGACTAGCGGGTCTAGCACAGATACGCAGTATTTT
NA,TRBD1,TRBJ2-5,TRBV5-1,CASGPGQDQETQYF,TGCGCCAGCGGACCCGGACAGGATCAAGAGACCCAGTACTTC
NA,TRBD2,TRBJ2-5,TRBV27,CASSFGLAGETQYF,TGTGCCAGCAGTTTCGGACTAGCGGGAGAGACCCAGTACTTC
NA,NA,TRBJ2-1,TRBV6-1,CASRRGLNEQFF,TGTGCCAGCAGGAGGGGACTCAATGAGCAGTTCTTC
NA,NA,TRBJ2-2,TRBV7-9,CASSPTGELFF,TGTGCCAGCAGCCCCACCGGGGAGCTGTTTTTT
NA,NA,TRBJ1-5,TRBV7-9,CASSSGLNQPQHF,TGTGCCAGCAGCTCAGGGTTAAATCAGCCCCAGCATTTT
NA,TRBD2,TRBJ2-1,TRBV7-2,CASSPGRQRGLNEQFF,TGTGCCAGCAGCCCCGGGCGACAGCGGGGGCTCAATGAGCAGTTCTTC
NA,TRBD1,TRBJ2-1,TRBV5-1,CASSLGTGALDEQFF,TGCGCCAGCAGCTTGGGGACAGGGGCCCTCGATGAGCAGTTCTTC
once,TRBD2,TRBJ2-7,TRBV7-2,CASSSRRTSGEQYF,TGTGCCAGCAGCTCCCGCAGGACTAGCGGAGAGCAGTACTTC
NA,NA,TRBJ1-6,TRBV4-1,CASSPLGHGDNSPLHF,TGCGCCAGCAGCCCTCTCGGACACGGAGATAATTCACCCCTCCACTTT
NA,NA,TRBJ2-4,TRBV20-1,CSAGGADIQYF,TGCAGTGCCGGCGGTGCGGACATTCAGTACTTC
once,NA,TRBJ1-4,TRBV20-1,CSARAQGQLFF,TGCAGTGCTAGAGCTCAGGGTCAACTGTTTTTT
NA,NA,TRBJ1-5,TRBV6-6,CASSYGPSNQPQHF,TGTGCCAGCAGTTACGGGCCCTCCAATCAGCCCCAGCATTTT
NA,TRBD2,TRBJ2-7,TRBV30,CAWGPGLALGEQYF,TGTGCCTGGGGCCCGGGACTAGCGTTGGGCGAGCAGTACTTC
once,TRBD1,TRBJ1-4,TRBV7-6,CASSFYDRGVTNEKLFF,TGTGCCAGCAGCTTCTATGACAGGGGAGTCACTAATGAAAAACTGTTTTTT
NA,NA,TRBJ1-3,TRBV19,CASRFRETGNTIYF,TGTGCCAGTAGGTTCAGGGAAACTGGAAACACCATATATTTT
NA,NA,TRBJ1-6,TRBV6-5,CASSYYFGAYNSPLHF,TGTGCCAGCAGTTACTATTTTGGGGCTTATAATTCACCCCTCCACTTT
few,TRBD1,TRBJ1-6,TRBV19,CASSRGTGVIAPLHF,TGTGCCAGTAGTAGGGGGACAGGGGTGATTGCACCCCTCCACTTT
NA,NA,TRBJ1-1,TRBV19,CASSPRHRNTEAFF,TGTGCCAGTAGTCCCCGACACAGGAACACTGAAGCTTTCTTT
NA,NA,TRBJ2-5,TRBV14,CASSLDLSETQYF,TGTGCCAGCAGTCTTGATCTGTCAGAGACCCAGTACTTC
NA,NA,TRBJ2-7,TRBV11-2,CASTQGGARYEQYF,TGTGCCAGCACTCAGGGGGGGGCTCGATACGAGCAGTACTTC
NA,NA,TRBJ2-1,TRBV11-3,CASSLRDTLNEQFF,TGTGCCAGCAGCTTACGGGACACCCTCAATGAGCAGTTCTTC